This T cell receptor (beta chain) was sequenced during a study of tumor-infiltrating lymphocytes in primary liver carcinoma (dated by TCRdb to about 2017). Context from the whole study: Surgical resection was performed in China between November 2015 and early 2016 on about 5 patients with histopathologically diagnosed primary liver carcinoma. Of the five patients (three men and two women, aged 30 to 69 years), four had hepatocellular carcinoma and one had combined HCC and intrahepatic cholangiocarcinoma. The five patients had tumors of stage T1-T3 N0M0, with maximum diameters ranging from roughly 4.2 to 10 cm. Each sample produced about 3.65 to 8 million productive TCRbeta reads, and read depth showed no significant difference between tissue types. TCRbeta repertoire sequencing, expression microarrays and whole-exome sequencing were combined in the study across five regions of each liver tumor, with adjacent normal tissue and blood also included. A total of approximately 35 specimens from 5 patients, comprising 25 or so tumor regions, 5 adjacent noncancerous liver tissues and 5 peripheral blood samples, were covered by TCRbeta repertoire sequencing. Reproducibility between technical replicate repertoires was high, with correlation coefficients above 0.98 and mean shared-clone rates roughly 0.86.

Blood RNA was extracted from unsorted whole blood using TRIzol reagent, and germline DNA was obtained with the DNeasy Blood & Tissue kit. At the time of sampling, the patients were treatment-naive and had chronic HBV infection. About 3.6 milliliters of peripheral blood were collected into K2EDTA tubes before surgery. Broader findings and caveats from the paper: The study included only five patients, and the authors note findings should be validated in a larger study. Since the samples were bulk and unsorted, there was no way to compare CD4+ and CD8+ T cell repertoires. Pairs of tumor regions showed greater repertoire overlap (mean around 35%) than tumor-adjacent pairs (17%) or tumor-blood pairs (roughly 14%), which is consistent with antigen-driven expansion. A significantly larger repertoire fraction was made up by the top 250 clones in tumors than in blood (p = 0.039). Because sequencing covered only the TCR beta chain and unpaired alpha chains were not captured, true repertoire diversity is likely underestimated.

TCRbeta-specific cDNA was reverse-transcribed from roughly 500 ng total RNA using a constant-region primer and ProtoScript II reverse transcriptase. TCRbeta libraries were built with three nested multiplex PCR rounds, a slightly modified ARM-PCR procedure. Sample barcodes and Illumina adapters were added in a final 25-cycle PCR using Deep VentR polymerase. Amplicons of 200-500 bp were gel-purified with a QIAquick gel extraction kit before sequencing. An Illumina HiSeq 2500 was used to sequence the TCRbeta amplicons with 250-bp paired-end reads. Regarding the original processing steps: Quality trimming of reads was performed with Trimmomatic v0.33, and paired reads were merged with FLASH v1.2.11 so that full CDR3 sequences could be recovered. V, D and J germline segments were assigned to the rearranged TCRbeta sequences using MiGEC v1.2.1b. Clonotype statistics and Shannon-Wiener diversity indices were calculated with VDJtools v1.0.0. To cut down on sampling bias, every analysis after diversity analysis relied on just the 250 most abundant clonotypes from each sample. TCRdb applied fastp at Q25 and MiXCR to the public reads, then kept only in-frame beta chains. CDR3 protein duplicates are merged, each entry listing the most common genes and DNA. These V and J calls are TCRdb output, not the study's own analysis. The sample yields approximately 310,000 distinct CDR3 sequences; 55% to 65% were counted once. Together, the top ten hold 9% of the sample.

With respect to this clonotype: What this receptor recognizes is not known. A clone one base away is much larger, so this may be a read error.

Sequences were obtained from peripheral blood. The receptor comes from a man in his forties or fifties with primary liver carcinoma and hepatitis B virus infection.

The DNA reads as follows: TGTGCCAGCAGTAGTTCTAGCGCTTCCACCGGGAAGCTGTTTTTT. Translated, this gives CASSSSSASTGKLFF. The V and J genes are TRBV6-5 and TRBJ2-2, and the D gene may be TRBD2, 6 bases matching. CDR1 and CDR2 (MNHEY, SVGAGI) derive from the germline V gene. The CDR3 runs 15 amino acids, cysteine and phenylalanine included. The kept DNA is CDR3 alone, 45 bases in frame from the first base.